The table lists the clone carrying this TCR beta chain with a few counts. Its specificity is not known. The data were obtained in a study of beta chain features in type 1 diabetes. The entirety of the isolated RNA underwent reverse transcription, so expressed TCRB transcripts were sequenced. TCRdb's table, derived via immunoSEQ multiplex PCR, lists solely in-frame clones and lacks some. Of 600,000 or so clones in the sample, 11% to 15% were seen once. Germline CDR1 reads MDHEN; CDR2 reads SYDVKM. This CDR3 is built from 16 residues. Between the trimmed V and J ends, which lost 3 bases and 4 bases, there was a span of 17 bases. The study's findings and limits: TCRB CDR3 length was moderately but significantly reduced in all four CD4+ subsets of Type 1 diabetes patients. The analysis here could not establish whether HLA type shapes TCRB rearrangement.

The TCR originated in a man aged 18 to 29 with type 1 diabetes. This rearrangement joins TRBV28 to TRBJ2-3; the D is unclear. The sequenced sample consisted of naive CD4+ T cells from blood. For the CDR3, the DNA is TGTGCCAGCAGTTTGCATAAGGGTATCTCAGCAGATACGCAGTATTTT. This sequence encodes CASSLHKGISADTQYF. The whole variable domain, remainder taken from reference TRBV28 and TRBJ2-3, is DVKVTQSSRYLVKRTGEKVFLECVQDMDHENMFWYRQDPGLGLRLIYFSYDVKMKEKGDIPEGYSVSREKKERFSLILESASTNQTSMYLCASSLHKGISADTQYFGPGTRLTVL.